This is a list of T cell receptor beta chains from one sample in a study of shared clonotypes between healthy human individuals. Clones were sequenced by immunoSEQ multiplex PCR, and TCRdb holds only the in-frame ones, with some missing. The data show more than 2,000,000 clones, 80% to 95% seen once. Sequenced sample: naive CD4+ T cells from PBMCs. These receptors all stem from a man younger than 35 in good health. Some clones in this sample may be carry-over from other donors' samples. The CDR3 runs from the conserved cysteine through the conserved F or W. The D gene is left open where the match is weak. Rows may omit the clone size; those that give it use once, few, many or a size class.

clone size	V gene	J gene	D gene	CDR3 DNA	CDR3 protein
NA	TRBV7-2	TRBJ2-3	NA	TGTGCCAGCAGCTCTAGACTAGTGCAAGATACGCAGTATTTT	CASSSRLVQDTQYF
NA	TRBV6-6	TRBJ2-1	TRBD1	TGTGCCAGCAGTTCGGACAGGGTTCGGCAGTTCTTC	CASSSDRVRQFF
NA	TRBV6-5	TRBJ2-1	TRBD2	TGTGCCAGCGGCAAGCGGGGGAGCTCCTACAATGAGCAGTTCTTC	CASGKRGSSYNEQFF
NA	TRBV5-1	TRBJ2-7	NA	TGCGCCAGCAGCTTCCAGCCCGGGAACTCCTACGAGCAGTACTTC	CASSFQPGNSYEQYF
NA	TRBV5-1	TRBJ2-5	TRBD1	TGCGCCAGCAGCTCGACAGGGGATGTGGGAGAGACCCAGTACTTC	CASSSTGDVGETQYF
NA	TRBV30	TRBJ1-6	TRBD1	TGTGCCTGGAGTAGGGACAGGGTAGATAATTCACCCCTCCACTTT	CAWSRDRVDNSPLHF
NA	TRBV5-3	TRBJ2-7	TRBD1	TGTGCCAGAAGCACCAGACAGGGCTCCTACGAGCAGTACTTC	CARSTRQGSYEQYF
NA	TRBV6-5	TRBJ2-7	TRBD2	TGTGCCAGCAGTGCTCGGCTAGCGGGAGCCTACGAGCAGTACTTC	CASSARLAGAYEQYF
NA	TRBV7-9	TRBJ1-1	TRBD1	TGTGCCAGCAGCTACAGGGGGCAGGTCACTGAAGCTTTCTTT	CASSYRGQVTEAFF
once	TRBV5-1	TRBJ2-1	NA	TGCGCCAGCAGCTTGGATCCAGCCAACAATGAGCAGTTCTTC	CASSLDPANNEQFF
NA	TRBV7-8	TRBJ2-1	NA	TGTGCCAGCAGCTTAGGTCCAGGGAATGCTGAGCAGTTCTTC	CASSLGPGNAEQFF
NA	TRBV4-2	TRBJ2-5	NA	TGTGCCAGCAGCCCAGCGGGCGCGCCCCACCAAGAGACCCAGTACTTC	CASSPAGAPHQETQYF
NA	TRBV30	TRBJ2-5	TRBD2	TGTGCCTGGAGTGTAGCTAGCGGGCTCGGGGAGTACTTC	CAWSVASGLGEYF
NA	TRBV6-5	TRBJ2-1	TRBD2	TGTGCCAGCAGAACCGGGACTAGCGGGATAGGTGAGCAGTTCTTC	CASRTGTSGIGEQFF
once	TRBV19	TRBJ1-1	TRBD1	TGTGCCAGTAGGACACAGGGGTTACGTACTGAAGCTTTCTTT	CASRTQGLRTEAFF
once	TRBV9	TRBJ1-2	NA	TGTGCCAGCAGCGTTGGGGTCGGATACTATGGCTACACCTTC	CASSVGVGYYGYTF
NA	TRBV28	TRBJ2-2	NA	TGTGCCAGCAGCCTAAACACCGGGGAGCTGTTTTTT	CASSLNTGELFF
NA	TRBV4-2	TRBJ1-2	NA	TGTGCCAGCAGCCAAGAGGACAGAGCCTATGGCTACACCTTC	CASSQEDRAYGYTF
few	TRBV19	TRBJ1-2	NA	TGTGCCAGTACCCTGGGCCCCGGGAACGGCTACACCTTC	CASTLGPGNGYTF
NA	TRBV4-3	TRBJ1-2	TRBD1	TGCGCCAGCAGCCAAGACGGGACAGGGGGCTTGAGCTACACCTTC	CASSQDGTGGLSYTF
NA	TRBV29-1	TRBJ1-2	TRBD1	TGCAGCGTTGAAAAAGGGAGCAGGGGGCTCTTTAACTATGGCTACACCTTC	CSVEKGSRGLFNYGYTF
NA	TRBV6-5	TRBJ2-7	NA	TGTGCCAGCAGGGAGCAAATCTTCTACGAGCAGTACTTC	CASREQIFYEQYF
NA	TRBV7-3	TRBJ2-1	NA	TGTGCCAGCAGCCCCCAGGCCCCCAATGAGCAGTTCTTC	CASSPQAPNEQFF
NA	TRBV13	TRBJ2-7	NA	TGTGCCAGCAGCTTAAAATCTAGCGCCTACGAGCAGTACTTC	CASSLKSSAYEQYF
NA	TRBV28	TRBJ2-7	TRBD2	TGTGCCAGCACCCAGGGGACTAGCGGGAAATACGAGCAGTACTTC	CASTQGTSGKYEQYF
NA	TRBV15	TRBJ1-4	NA	TGTGCCACCAGCCAGGAAGATGCAACTAATGAAAAACTGTTTTTT	CATSQEDATNEKLFF
NA	TRBV28	TRBJ1-5	NA	TGTGCCAGCAGTTTGAACAGTCCTCCAGCCCAGCATTTT	CASSLNSPPAQHF
NA	TRBV6-5	TRBJ2-2	NA	TGTGCCAGCAGACCCACTTTATTTTCCGGGGAGCTGTTTTTT	CASRPTLFSGELFF
once	TRBV28	TRBJ2-7	NA	TGTGCCAGCAGTTTACCTCCAGATTACGAGCAGTACTTC	CASSLPPDYEQYF
NA	TRBV7-2	TRBJ1-3	TRBD1	TGTGCCAGCAGCTTAAGGCAGGGGGCGGGAAACACCATATATTTT	CASSLRQGAGNTIYF
NA	TRBV5-1	TRBJ1-1	TRBD1	TGCGCCAGCAGCTCCACAGGGGGCTTGGGGACTGAAGCTTTCTTT	CASSSTGGLGTEAFF
NA	TRBV5-1	TRBJ2-5	NA	TGCGCCAGCAGCGGGCTAGCGGAATCAGGGGAGGCCCAGTACTTC	CASSGLAESGEAQYF
NA	TRBV7-9	TRBJ2-3	NA	TGTGCCAGCAGCTTAGGACTAGTTAACACAGATACGCAGTATTTT	CASSLGLVNTDTQYF
NA	TRBV10-2	TRBJ2-7	NA	TGCGCCAGCAGACCACAGGGCGCCCCACGGGCCGAGCAGTACTTC	CASRPQGAPRAEQYF
NA	TRBV5-1	TRBJ2-1	TRBD2	TGCGCCAGCAGCCGGGGACTAGCGGGGGCGGGGAGTGAGCAGTTCTTC	CASSRGLAGAGSEQFF
NA	TRBV14	TRBJ2-3	TRBD2	TGTGCCAGCAGCCCCTTCGTAGCGGGAGATACAGATACGCAGTATTTT	CASSPFVAGDTDTQYF
NA	TRBV6-6	TRBJ2-7	NA	TGTGCCAGCAGCTCAACCTACGAGCAGTACTTC	CASSSTYEQYF
NA	TRBV7-9	TRBJ2-2	NA	TGTGCCAGCAGCCAGTCATTAGCAGGGGTCGGGGAGCTGTTTTTT	CASSQSLAGVGELFF
NA	TRBV28	TRBJ1-1	NA	TGTGCCAGCAAGAGAGGGACGAGGTGGGTTCCGATGAACACTGAAGCTTTCTTT	CASKRGTRWVPMNTEAFF
NA	TRBV10-1	TRBJ2-5	NA	TGCGCCAGCAAAAAACGGCCCCGGGGGTGGGAGACCCAGTACTTC	CASKKRPRGWETQYF
NA	TRBV29-1	TRBJ1-2	NA	TGCAGCGTACCTAGGGGGGGCGGTGGCTACACCTTC	CSVPRGGGGYTF
NA	TRBV14	TRBJ2-7	TRBD2	TGTGCCAGCAGCCAATGGCTAGCGGCATCCACCGAGCAGTACTTC	CASSQWLAASTEQYF
NA	TRBV11-2	TRBJ2-1	TRBD2	TGTGCCAGCGGGACTAGCGGTAGCTCCTACAATGAGCAGTTCTTC	CASGTSGSSYNEQFF
NA	TRBV7-9	TRBJ2-5	NA	TGTGCCAGCAGCTTAGTTCGTCCGGGGGAGACCCAGTACTTC	CASSLVRPGETQYF
NA	TRBV9	TRBJ2-1	TRBD2	TGTGCCAGCAGCGTAGGCGGGAGTACCTCCTACAATGAGCAGTTCTTC	CASSVGGSTSYNEQFF
NA	TRBV5-1	TRBJ2-7	NA	TGCGCCAGCAGCTTGGCTCCGGACCTCTACGAGCAGTACTTC	CASSLAPDLYEQYF
NA	TRBV5-5	TRBJ2-2	TRBD2	TGTGCCAGCAGCTTGGGGCTAGCGGGTAACACCGGGGAGCTGTTTTTT	CASSLGLAGNTGELFF
NA	TRBV11-2	TRBJ2-5	NA	TGTGCCAGCAGCTTCTGGCCCCAAGAGACCCAGTACTTC	CASSFWPQETQYF
NA	TRBV18	TRBJ2-7	TRBD1	TGTGCCAGCTCACAAACGATCAGGGACAGGGTTCTAGACTCCTACGAGCAGTACTTC	CASSQTIRDRVLDSYEQYF
NA	TRBV6-6	TRBJ2-7	TRBD2	TGTGCCAGCACGGGGGGGAGGGCCTACGAGCAGTACTTC	CASTGGRAYEQYF
NA	TRBV6-6	TRBJ1-1	NA	TGTGCCAGCAGTTCTAGGGCCATGAACACTGAAGCTTTCTTT	CASSSRAMNTEAFF